Listed below are T cell receptor beta chains from one sample, sequenced in a study of T-cell memory formation after mild COVID-19. A single record per CDR3 protein comes from TCRdb applying MiXCR to the 5' RACE reads. The sample yields roughly 580,000 distinct CDR3 sequences, roughly 18% seen once. Material for sequencing was PBMCs or a T cell subset sorted from them (not recorded which). These receptors all stem from an adult woman who had mild COVID-19 (a few samples of this study predate the infection). Cell type and time point are not known. Both conserved end residues are part of each CDR3. Fields, in order: V gene, CDR3 length, clone size, D gene, CDR3 protein. D genes are given only for firm matches. Rows give clone size only sometimes, using once, few, many, or a class for an expanded clone.

>TRBV3-1|13|.|.
CASSQIMNTEAFF
>TRBV11-2|13|few|.
CASSSQARQPQHF
>TRBV4-1|18|few|.
CASSQDPTGSLSRTEAFF
>TRBV24-1|16|few|TRBD2
CATSDSLAGGWDEQFF
>TRBV20-1|15|few|.
CSASGSRGLNTEAFF
>TRBV24-1|12|few|.
CATSDYNQPQHF
>TRBV10-3|16|few|.
CAISESKGGAYNEQFF
>TRBV4-1|19|few|.
CASSRGMGGSRGMNTEAFF
>TRBV20-1|15|.|TRBD2
CSADPSGIGQDTQYF
>TRBV5-1|16|.|TRBD2
CASSHFTSGGRYEQYF
>TRBV5-1|14|.|TRBD1
CASTLRGLQETQYF
>TRBV19|13|few|.
CASTKVGRETQYF
>TRBV20-1|14|few|TRBD1
CSAPGGTGREKLFF
>TRBV5-1|16|few|.
CASSFWGTANTGELFF
>TRBV27|17|few|TRBD2
CASSPSGLAGAFGELFF
>TRBV5-1|13|.|TRBD2
CASMRGGTDTQYF
>TRBV10-3|14|.|.
CAISEMRSGNTIYF
>TRBV7-9|12|.|.
CASASWGYGYTF
>TRBV12-3/TRBV12-4|15|.|.
CASSSRISSYNEQFF
>TRBV9|15|.|.
CASSLNQGNTDTQYF
>TRBV4-1|13|many|.
CASSRHVDGEQFF
>TRBV7-3|15|.|TRBD2
CASSFLAGESDTQYF
>TRBV6-5|15|few|TRBD1
CASSTPGQGYSGYTF
>TRBV29-1|16|.|.
CSVEQRAAPPANEQFF
>TRBV30|14|few|.
CAWSTHREQETQYF
>TRBV19|14|once|.
CASSIRGMGQPQHF
>TRBV25-1|16|.|TRBD1
CASSSWTGAITDTQYF
>TRBV7-9|15|.|.
CASSSDFTNTGELFF
>TRBV11-3|14|many|TRBD2
CASSFSGSYNEQFF
>TRBV20-1|14|many|.
CSARGDGPNNEQFF
>TRBV29-1|13|many|.
CSVSGVSTDTQYF
>TRBV4-2|14|many|TRBD2
CASSQSGGEDTQYF
>TRBV18|17|few|TRBD1
CASSPRGQGFGANVLTF